A selection of T cell receptor beta chains follows, all from one sample in a study of blood T cell repertoires in COVID-19. Clones were sequenced by immunoSEQ multiplex PCR, and TCRdb holds only the in-frame ones, with some missing. Of roughly 500,000 clones listed, about 88% were seen once; the top ten hold roughly 0.92%. Sequencing was done on a sample of peripheral blood. The source of these receptors is a young man with COVID-19, enrolled during active disease. Each CDR3 is given with its conserved first and last residue. Each record gives: J gene, clone size, D gene, V gene, CDR3 protein, CDR3 DNA. A D gene is named only where the DNA matches it firmly. For some rows the clone size is stated as once, few or many, or as a class when expanded; others skip it.

j_gene: TRBJ2-5; abundance: -; d_gene: TRBD1; v_gene: TRBV11-3; CDR3aa: CASSLNRGYRETQYF; CDR3nt: TGTGCCAGCAGCTTAAACAGGGGGTATAGGGAGACCCAGTACTTC
j_gene: TRBJ2-3; abundance: -; d_gene: -; v_gene: TRBV21-1; CDR3aa: CASSNRGSTDTQYF; CDR3nt: TGTGCCAGCAGCAACAGGGGTAGCACAGATACGCAGTATTTT
j_gene: TRBJ2-2; abundance: -; d_gene: -; v_gene: TRBV7-9; CDR3aa: CASSPGTSTGELFF; CDR3nt: TGTGCCAGCAGCCCTGGGACTTCCACCGGGGAGCTGTTTTTT
j_gene: TRBJ2-2; abundance: -; d_gene: TRBD1; v_gene: TRBV3-1/TRBV3-2; CDR3aa: CASSLGQTTGELFF; CDR3nt: TGTGCCAGCAGCCTGGGACAGACCACCGGGGAGCTGTTTTTT
j_gene: TRBJ2-1; abundance: -; d_gene: TRBD2; v_gene: TRBV19; CDR3aa: CASSTLAGSLSNEQFF; CDR3nt: TGTGCCAGTAGTACTTTAGCGGGATCGTTGTCGAATGAGCAGTTCTTC
j_gene: TRBJ2-7; abundance: -; d_gene: TRBD2; v_gene: TRBV18; CDR3aa: CASSPGTSDIYEQYF; CDR3nt: TGTGCCAGCTCACCTGGGACTAGCGATATCTACGAGCAGTACTTC
j_gene: TRBJ1-1; abundance: -; d_gene: TRBD1; v_gene: TRBV27; CDR3aa: CASSPQDRGGTEAFF; CDR3nt: TGTGCCAGCAGTCCCCAGGACAGGGGAGGCACTGAAGCTTTCTTT
j_gene: TRBJ2-1; abundance: -; d_gene: TRBD1; v_gene: TRBV6-5; CDR3aa: CASGGQGAKEQFF; CDR3nt: TGTGCCAGCGGAGGACAGGGGGCGAAGGAGCAGTTCTTC
j_gene: TRBJ2-5; abundance: -; d_gene: -; v_gene: TRBV29-1; CDR3aa: CSVLGAGQETQYF; CDR3nt: TGCAGCGTTCTGGGAGCGGGCCAAGAGACCCAGTACTTC
j_gene: TRBJ1-2; abundance: -; d_gene: TRBD1; v_gene: TRBV3-1/TRBV3-2; CDR3aa: CASSPRTGFDYGYTF; CDR3nt: TGTGCCAGCAGCCCACGGACAGGTTTCGACTATGGCTACACCTTC
j_gene: TRBJ1-1; abundance: -; d_gene: -; v_gene: TRBV6-5; CDR3aa: CASSYLGRNTEAFF; CDR3nt: TGTGCCAGCAGTTACCTGGGGCGGAACACTGAAGCTTTCTTT
j_gene: TRBJ1-1; abundance: -; d_gene: TRBD1; v_gene: TRBV6-6; CDR3aa: CASISFRDSAGEAFF; CDR3nt: TGTGCCAGCATCTCTTTTCGGGACAGTGCCGGGGAAGCTTTCTTT
j_gene: TRBJ1-1; abundance: few; d_gene: -; v_gene: TRBV2; CDR3aa: CASSPGGRRGTEAFF; CDR3nt: TGTGCCAGCAGTCCTGGGGGCCGGCGCGGGACTGAAGCTTTCTTT
j_gene: TRBJ2-7; abundance: -; d_gene: TRBD2; v_gene: TRBV20-1; CDR3aa: CSARSPSGQYF; CDR3nt: TGCAGTGCTAGGTCTCCTAGCGGGCAGTACTTC
j_gene: TRBJ1-1; abundance: few; d_gene: TRBD1; v_gene: TRBV24-1; CDR3aa: CATLRTGLVGFEAFF; CDR3nt: TGTGCCACCTTACGGACAGGGTTGGTCGGTTTTGAAGCTTTCTTT
j_gene: TRBJ2-3; abundance: -; d_gene: -; v_gene: TRBV5-1; CDR3aa: CASSGDTDTQYF; CDR3nt: TGCGCCAGCAGCGGAGACACAGATACGCAGTATTTT
j_gene: TRBJ1-6; abundance: -; d_gene: -; v_gene: TRBV12-3/TRBV12-4; CDR3aa: CASSFYRDSPLHF; CDR3nt: TGTGCCAGCAGTTTTTACAGGGACTCACCCCTCCACTTT
j_gene: TRBJ2-7; abundance: -; d_gene: TRBD1; v_gene: TRBV27; CDR3aa: CASSLSPGQGYHEQYF; CDR3nt: TGTGCCAGCAGTTTAAGCCCGGGACAGGGCTACCACGAGCAGTACTTC
j_gene: TRBJ2-7; abundance: -; d_gene: -; v_gene: TRBV19; CDR3aa: CASSISAVLRSEQYF; CDR3nt: TGTGCCAGTAGTATATCGGCTGTACTACGTTCCGAGCAGTACTTC
j_gene: TRBJ1-1; abundance: -; d_gene: -; v_gene: TRBV7-9; CDR3aa: CASSFRDTTEAFF; CDR3nt: TGTGCCAGCAGCTTCCGGGACACTACTGAAGCTTTCTTT
j_gene: TRBJ2-1; abundance: -; d_gene: -; v_gene: TRBV7-9; CDR3aa: CASSPESGNEQFF; CDR3nt: TGTGCCAGCAGTCCGGAGTCAGGGAATGAGCAGTTCTTC
j_gene: TRBJ2-1; abundance: -; d_gene: -; v_gene: TRBV19; CDR3aa: CASSWLLLEDYNEQFF; CDR3nt: TGTGCCAGTAGTTGGCTCCTACTAGAGGACTACAATGAGCAGTTCTTC
j_gene: TRBJ1-4; abundance: -; d_gene: -; v_gene: TRBV27; CDR3aa: CASKVTGSNEKLFF; CDR3nt: TGTGCCAGCAAAGTTACAGGATCTAATGAAAAACTGTTTTTT
j_gene: TRBJ2-5; abundance: -; d_gene: -; v_gene: TRBV5-6; CDR3aa: CASSLLAGQETQYF; CDR3nt: TGTGCCAGCAGCTTGCTGGCAGGCCAAGAGACCCAGTACTTC
j_gene: TRBJ2-3; abundance: -; d_gene: -; v_gene: TRBV5-8; CDR3aa: CASIARGYTDTQYF; CDR3nt: TGTGCCAGCATCGCGAGGGGGTACACAGATACGCAGTATTTT